This passage covers 22 T cell receptor beta chains from one sample sequenced in a study of T cell responses to AZD1222 COVID-19 vaccine. TCRdb's table, derived via immunoSEQ multiplex PCR, lists solely in-frame clones and lacks some. The sample gives 90,000 to 130,000 clones, around 90% of which show up once; 15% is in the top ten. The sample consisted of peripheral blood, taken 28 days after the second AZD1222 dose. Receptors were obtained from an adult who received the AZD1222 COVID-19 vaccine.

The chain combines TRBV9 with TRBJ2-4; 9 nucleotides align to TRBD1. Germline trimming cut 4 bases from V and 7 bases from J; bases unmatched to any gene: 12. The germline gives CDR1 SGDLS, CDR2 YYNGEE. CDR3 size: 16 residues. The CDR3 region is CASSLTGGLDLNIQYF. The CDR3 bases are TGTGCCAGCAGCCTTACAGGGGGCCTGGATTTGAACATTCAGTACTTC.

V gene TRBV2 combines with J gene TRBJ2-7; D is unresolved. In germline, CDR1 is SNHLY, CDR2 FYNNEI. V gave up 3 bases and J gave up 3 bases, with 3 bases separating them. There are 11 residues in the CDR3. The CDR3 DNA follows: TGTGCCAGCAGTGACAGCTACGAGCAGTACTTC. This encodes CASSDSYEQYF.

The genes are TRBV3-1 (or the pseudogene TRBV3-2) and TRBJ2-2; 8 bases agree with TRBD2. Looked up from germline, CDR1 is LGHDT and CDR2 is YNNKEL (reference sequence). The CDR3 is made up of 17 amino acids. Trimming took 4 bases from V and 0 from J; bases not matched to a gene: 7. The CDR3 reads CASSPPPGGANTGELFF. CDR3 nucleotide sequence: TGTGCCAGCAGCCCCCCCCCGGGGGGGGCGAACACCGGGGAGCTGTTTTTT.

The chain combines TRBV6-1 with TRBJ1-3; D not resolved. The CDR3 loop spans 22 amino acids. In germline, CDR1 is MNHNS, CDR2 SASEGT. Trimming cost V 2 bases and J 0 bases, with 29 bases left between them. The CDR3 bases are TGTGCCAGCAGTGAATATGCCCCCGGGCAGAGGGAGGGATATATCTCTGGAAACACCATATATTTT. It translates to CASSEYAPGQREGYISGNTIYF.

The J gene is TRBJ2-1, the V gene TRBV9; D might be TRBD2 (6 bases). The germline V and J ends were trimmed by 3 bases and 1 base, with 11 bases remaining between them. Germline CDR1 and CDR2: SGDLS and YYNGEE. CDR3 size: 15 residues. DNA of the CDR3: TGTGCCAGCAGCGCCGTAGCGGATTCCTACAATGAGCAGTTCTTC. It yields the protein CASSAVADSYNEQFF.

The V gene is TRBV5-1, the J gene TRBJ1-5; 8 bases fit TRBD1. With 0 bases clipped from V and 4 bases from J, the junction kept 3 bases outside the gene matches. The CDR3 loop spans 15 amino acids. Germline V gene data show CDR1 as SGHRS and CDR2 as YFSETQ. The CDR3 loop is CASSLAGQENQPQHF. The CDR3 DNA reads as TGCGCCAGCAGCTTGGCGGGACAGGAAAATCAGCCCCAGCATTTT.

The gene calls are TRBV11-3 and TRBJ1-2; 10 nucleotides align to TRBD1. The CDR3 is made up of 14 amino acids. From germline, CDR1 is SGHNT and CDR2 YENEEA. V lost 5 bases to trimming and J lost 8 bases; unmatched junction nucleotides: 8. CDR3 sequence: CASSPLTGGAGYTF. Here the CDR3 DNA reads TGTGCCAGCAGCCCTCTGACAGGGGGCGCGGGCTACACCTTC.

The gene calls are TRBV5-1 and TRBJ1-1; possible D gene TRBD1, 5 bases. Germline CDR1 reads SGHRS; CDR2 reads YFSETQ. Trimming stripped 2 bases from V and 7 bases from J, with 18 bases between. The CDR3 is 15 amino acids. CDR3 loop: CASSFGAEGVGEAFF. The CDR3, as DNA: TGCGCCAGCAGCTTTGGGGCCGAGGGAGTGGGTGAAGCTTTCTTT. Filled out from reference TRBV5-1 and TRBJ1-1, the complete variable domain reads KAGVTQTPRYLIKTRGQQVTLSCSPISGHRSVSWYQQTPGQGLQFLFEYFSETQRNKGNFPGRFSGRQFSNSRSEMNVSTLELGDSALYLCASSFGAEGVGEAFFGQGTRLTVV.

The gene calls are TRBV14 and TRBJ2-7, with 10 bases lining up with TRBD1. CDR1 and CDR2 from the germline V gene are SGHDN and FVKESK. Losses at the gene ends were 4 bases for V and 3 bases for J; bases not matched to a gene: 3. The CDR3 loop spans 14 amino acids. The CDR3: CASSLWTGGYEQYF. As DNA, the CDR3 is TGTGCCAGCAGCCTTTGGACAGGGGGCTACGAGCAGTACTTC.

This chain links TRBV7-9 with TRBJ2-5; no reliable D call. Trimming shortened V by 0 bases and J by 1 base, and 12 bases separated the two germline ends. Germline CDR1 is SEHNR and CDR2 is FQNEAQ (reference sequence). This CDR3 has 16 residues. This CDR3 reads CASSLAAPAFQETQYF. The CDR3 DNA reads as TGTGCCAGCAGCTTAGCGGCCCCGGCCTTCCAAGAGACCCAGTACTTC.

On this clone: Different DNA sequences within this sample yield the same CDR3. V gene TRBV5-6 combines with J gene TRBJ2-1, with no clear D. This CDR3 has 15 amino acids. V lost 4 bases, J lost 0 bases, and 11 bases lay in between. Germline V gene sequence: CDR1 SGHDT, CDR2 YYEEEE. The CDR3 sequence: CASSRLASSYNEQFF. CDR3 nucleotide sequence: TGTGCCAGCAGCCGTCTGGCTAGCTCCTACAATGAGCAGTTCTTC.

The V gene is TRBV5-1, the J gene TRBJ1-2, with D hard to call. The length of the CDR3 is 14 residues. V lost 0 bases and J lost 5, with 11 bases in between. Germline-derived CDR1 and CDR2 are SGHRS and YFSETQ. The CDR3 sequence: CASSLADTRYGYTF. The CDR3 region has the DNA TGCGCCAGCAGCTTGGCCGATACCCGATATGGCTACACCTTC.

The J gene is TRBJ1-4, the V gene TRBV2; 12 bases match TRBD1. Looked up from germline, CDR1 is SNHLY and CDR2 is FYNNEI. The length of the CDR3 is 15 residues. V lost 5 bases, J lost 5 bases, and 3 bases stayed unmatched. DNA of the CDR3: TGTGCCAGCAGTAGGGACAGGGGGCCGAATGAAAAACTGTTTTTT. Protein: CASSRDRGPNEKLFF.

The chain employs TRBV29-1 and TRBJ2-2; no firm D call. CDR1 SQVTM and CDR2 ANQGSEA come from the germline V gene. The CDR3 is 15 amino acids. Trimming cost V 0 bases and J 6 bases, with 14 bases left between them. For the CDR3, the DNA is TGCAGCGTTGAAGATCAGGTCGCGGCACCCGGGGAGCTGTTTTTT. It encodes CSVEDQVAAPGELFF.

The chain uses TRBV29-1 and TRBJ1-4; no definite D call. Trimming pared 5 bases from V and 6 bases from J, leaving 10 bases between. The CDR3 consists of 12 residues. Germline loops: CDR1 SQVTM, CDR2 ANQGSEA. CDR3 coding DNA: TGCAGCGTTTCGAGGGAGGATGAAAAACTGTTTTTT. Translated: CSVSREDEKLFF.

The chain carries TRBV28 and TRBJ2-7; no clear D. Germline CDR1 reads MDHEN; CDR2 reads SYDVKM. The CDR3 totals 13 residues. V gave up 6 bases and J gave up 2 bases, with 11 bases separating them. Written as DNA, the CDR3 is TGTGCCAGCAGCCGAGGTGCTACCTACGAGCAGTACTTC. Amino acids: CASSRGATYEQYF.

The CDR3 bases are TGTGCCAGCAGTCTTGGGACAGTTCAAGAGACCCAGTACTTC. Translation: CASSLGTVQETQYF. The rearrangement links TRBV6-5 to TRBJ2-5, with TRBD1 matching 7 bases. V was clipped by 5 bases and J by 2 bases; unmatched bases: 5. The CDR3 runs 14 residues. The germline V gene encodes CDR1 MNHEY and CDR2 SVGAGI.

The V and J genes are TRBV27 and TRBJ2-7; 8 bases align to TRBD2. With V trimmed by 10 bases and J by 1 base, 12 bases remained unmatched. Germline V gene lookup returns CDR1 MNHEY and CDR2 SMNVEV (reference sequence). The CDR3 extends over 15 amino acids. The CDR3 loop reads CATSIAGIGSYEQYF. For the CDR3, the DNA is TGTGCCACTTCGATAGCGGGAATAGGATCCTACGAGCAGTACTTC.

This clone was recorded a few times. The rearrangement uses TRBV25-1 and TRBJ1-4, with a possible D match to TRBD1 (6 bases). CDR3 length: 15 amino acids. V gave up 2 bases and J gave up 8 bases, with 15 bases separating them. Germline V lookup: CDR1 MGHDK, CDR2 SYGVNS. The CDR3, as DNA: TGTGCCAGCAGTGAAGTAGGGGCGAGGGGGGAAAAACTGTTTTTT. Translated, it gives CASSEVGARGEKLFF.

This sequence joins TRBV5-1 and TRBJ1-5, with no clear D. From germline, CDR1 is SGHRS and CDR2 YFSETQ. Deletions cut 0 bases from V and 3 bases from J, with 4 bases between. This CDR3 contains 13 residues. The CDR3 DNA reads as TGCGCCAGCAGCTTGGAGACCAATCAGCCCCAGCATTTT. This encodes CASSLETNQPQHF.

This chain uses TRBV28 with TRBJ2-7, with 8 bases that match TRBD1. CDR3 length equals 15 residues. The junction had 9 bases not matched to a gene; V was cut back by 5 bases and J by 3 bases. Germline lookup yields CDR1 MDHEN and CDR2 SYDVKM. This CDR3 reads CASSPGQGAVYEQYF. The CDR3 DNA reads as TGTGCCAGCAGTCCGGGGCAGGGGGCCGTCTACGAGCAGTACTTC.

The chain links TRBV5-8 to TRBJ2-3; TRBD2 aligns across 12 bases. V was pared by 3 bases and J by 0 bases, with 2 bases of the junction left unmatched. CDR3 length: 16 residues. Germline-derived CDR1 and CDR2 are SGHTS and YDEGEE. This CDR3 reads CASSSGTSGSTDTQYF. CDR3 coding DNA: TGTGCCAGCAGCTCCGGGACTAGCGGGAGCACAGATACGCAGTATTTT.